This T cell receptor (beta chain) was identified during a study of blood T cell repertoires in COVID-19. CDR1 is GTSNPN, CDR2 SVGIG, per germline (reference sequence). V lost 3 bases to trimming and J lost 2 bases; unmatched junction nucleotides: 5. The CDR3 spans 15 residues. TCRdb's table, derived via immunoSEQ multiplex PCR, lists solely in-frame clones and lacks some. The sample holds roughly 340,000 clones; over 70% are singletons and the top ten take around 6%. The chain employs TRBV30 and TRBJ1-4; 8 positions match TRBD1. This sequence originates from a woman between 45 and 60 years old with COVID-19, enrolled during active disease. The sample was peripheral blood. DNA for the CDR3: TGTGCCTGGAGCTTCCGACAGGGGACTAATGAAAAACTGTTTTTT. Its protein product is CAWSFRQGTNEKLFF.